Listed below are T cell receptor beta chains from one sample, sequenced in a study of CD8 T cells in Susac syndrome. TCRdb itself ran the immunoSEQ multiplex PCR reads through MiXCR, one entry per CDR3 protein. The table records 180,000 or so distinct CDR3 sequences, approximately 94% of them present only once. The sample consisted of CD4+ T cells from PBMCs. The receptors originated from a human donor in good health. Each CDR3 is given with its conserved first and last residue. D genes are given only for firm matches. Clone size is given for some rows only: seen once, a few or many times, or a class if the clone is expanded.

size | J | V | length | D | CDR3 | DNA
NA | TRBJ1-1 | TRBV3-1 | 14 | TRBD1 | CASSHLDRGTEAFF | TGTGCCAGCAGCCACCTAGACAGGGGAACTGAAGCTTTCTTT
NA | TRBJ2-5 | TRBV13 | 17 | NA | CASSLYVWAASEETQYF | TGTGCCAGCAGCTTGTACGTCTGGGCGGCTTCCGAAGAGACCCAGTACTTC
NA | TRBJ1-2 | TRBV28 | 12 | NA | CASSAQESGYTF | TGTGCCAGCAGTGCTCAGGAGTCTGGCTACACCTTC
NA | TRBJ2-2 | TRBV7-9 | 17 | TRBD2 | CASSTTWREAGTGELFF | TGTGCCAGCTCAACCACTTGGCGGGAGGCAGGCACCGGGGAGCTGTTTTTT
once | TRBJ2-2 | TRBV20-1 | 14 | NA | CSARVPGYTGELFF | TGCAGTGCTAGAGTTCCGGGGTACACCGGGGAGCTGTTTTTT
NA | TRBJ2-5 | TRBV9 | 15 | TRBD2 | CASSMTSGPQETQYF | TGTGCCAGCAGTATGACTAGCGGGCCACAAGAGACCCAGTACTTC
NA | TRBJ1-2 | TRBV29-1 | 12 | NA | CSVGEGSYGYTF | TGCAGCGTTGGGGAAGGTAGCTATGGCTACACCTTC
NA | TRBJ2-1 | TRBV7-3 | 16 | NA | CASSLGRTTSYNEQFF | TGTGCCAGCAGCTTGGGCAGGACAACCTCCTACAATGAGCAGTTCTTC
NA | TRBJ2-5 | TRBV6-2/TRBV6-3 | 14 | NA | CASRPDIYQETQYF | TGTGCCAGCAGACCCGACATTTACCAAGAGACCCAGTACTTC
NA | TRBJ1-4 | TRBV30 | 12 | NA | CAWSKTDEKLFF | TGTGCCTGGAGTAAAACTGACGAAAAACTGTTTTTT
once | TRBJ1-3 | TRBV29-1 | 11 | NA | CSVDDGTTIYF | TGCAGCGTTGATGATGGGACCACCATATATTTT
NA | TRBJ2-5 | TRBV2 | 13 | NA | CASTLDPLETQYF | TGTGCCAGCACTCTCGACCCCTTAGAGACCCAGTACTTC
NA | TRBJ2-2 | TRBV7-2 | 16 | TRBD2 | CASSFTSGSYTGELFF | TGTGCCAGCAGCTTCACTAGCGGGAGTTACACCGGGGAGCTGTTTTTT
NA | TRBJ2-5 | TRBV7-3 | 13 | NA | CASSLGGWETQYF | TGTGCCAGCAGCTTAGGGGGATGGGAGACCCAGTACTTC
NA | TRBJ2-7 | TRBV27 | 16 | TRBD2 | CASRRVAGAHVYEQYF | TGTGCCAGCAGGAGGGTAGCGGGAGCCCATGTCTACGAGCAGTACTTC
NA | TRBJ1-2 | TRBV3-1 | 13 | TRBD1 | CASSPRGLYGYTF | TGTGCCAGCAGTCCAAGGGGGCTGTATGGCTACACCTTC
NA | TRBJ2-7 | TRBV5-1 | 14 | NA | CASSLKGQYYEQYF | TGCGCCAGCAGCTTGAAAGGACAGTACTACGAGCAGTACTTC
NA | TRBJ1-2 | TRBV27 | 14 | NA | CASSLGGGFYGYTF | TGTGCCAGCAGTCTCGGGGGAGGATTCTATGGCTACACCTTC
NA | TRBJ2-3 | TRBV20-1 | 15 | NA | CSATPSASVTDTQYF | TGCAGTGCTACCCCCTCAGCCTCGGTCACAGATACGCAGTATTTT
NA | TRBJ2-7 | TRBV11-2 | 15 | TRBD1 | CASSLVGTGAHEQYF | TGTGCCAGCAGCTTAGTTGGGACAGGGGCTCACGAGCAGTACTTC
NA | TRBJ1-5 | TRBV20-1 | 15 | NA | CSAREGAARNQPQHF | TGCAGTGCTAGAGAAGGGGCAGCTCGCAATCAGCCCCAGCATTTT
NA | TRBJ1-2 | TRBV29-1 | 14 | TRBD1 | CSVTLQGVNYGYTF | TGCAGCGTCACCCTACAGGGGGTGAACTATGGCTACACCTTC
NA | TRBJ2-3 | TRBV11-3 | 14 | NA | CASSPAQGSDTQYF | TGTGCCAGCAGCCCAGCCCAGGGCTCAGATACGCAGTATTTT
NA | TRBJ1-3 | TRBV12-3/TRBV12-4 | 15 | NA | CASSFTASSGNTIYF | TGTGCCAGCAGTTTTACAGCGAGCTCTGGAAACACCATATATTTT
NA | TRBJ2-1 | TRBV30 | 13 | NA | CAWSSSRYNEQFF | TGTGCCTGGAGTAGTTCTCGTTACAATGAGCAGTTCTTC
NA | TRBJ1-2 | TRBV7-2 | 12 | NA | CASSLSDNGYTF | TGTGCCAGCAGCTTAAGCGATAATGGCTACACCTTC
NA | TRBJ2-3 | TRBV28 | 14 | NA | CASAPNYSRDTQYF | TGTGCCAGCGCGCCTAACTATTCAAGAGATACGCAGTATTTT
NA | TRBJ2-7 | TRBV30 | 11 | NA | CAWSAGFLVYF | TGTGCCTGGAGCGCTGGGTTTTTGGTGTACTTC
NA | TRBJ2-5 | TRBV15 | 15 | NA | CATSRDPRYQETQYF | TGTGCCACCAGCAGAGATCCACGGTACCAAGAGACCCAGTACTTC
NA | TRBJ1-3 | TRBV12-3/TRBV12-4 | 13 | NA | CASSLNRRNTIYF | TGTGCCAGCAGTTTAAACAGAAGAAACACCATATATTTT